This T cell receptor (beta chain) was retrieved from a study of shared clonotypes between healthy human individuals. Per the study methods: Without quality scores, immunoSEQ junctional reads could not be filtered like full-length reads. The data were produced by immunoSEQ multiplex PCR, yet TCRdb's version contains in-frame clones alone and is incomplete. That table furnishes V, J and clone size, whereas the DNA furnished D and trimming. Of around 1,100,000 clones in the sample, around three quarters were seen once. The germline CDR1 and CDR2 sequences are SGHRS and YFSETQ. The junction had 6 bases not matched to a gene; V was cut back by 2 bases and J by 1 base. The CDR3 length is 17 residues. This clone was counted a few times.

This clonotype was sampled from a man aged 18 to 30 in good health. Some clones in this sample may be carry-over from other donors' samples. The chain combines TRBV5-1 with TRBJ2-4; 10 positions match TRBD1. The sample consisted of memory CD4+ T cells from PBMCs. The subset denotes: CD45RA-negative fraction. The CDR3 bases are TGCGCCAGCAGCTTTAATCCGGGACAGGGGGCCAAAAACATTCAGTACTTC. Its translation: CASSFNPGQGAKNIQYF.